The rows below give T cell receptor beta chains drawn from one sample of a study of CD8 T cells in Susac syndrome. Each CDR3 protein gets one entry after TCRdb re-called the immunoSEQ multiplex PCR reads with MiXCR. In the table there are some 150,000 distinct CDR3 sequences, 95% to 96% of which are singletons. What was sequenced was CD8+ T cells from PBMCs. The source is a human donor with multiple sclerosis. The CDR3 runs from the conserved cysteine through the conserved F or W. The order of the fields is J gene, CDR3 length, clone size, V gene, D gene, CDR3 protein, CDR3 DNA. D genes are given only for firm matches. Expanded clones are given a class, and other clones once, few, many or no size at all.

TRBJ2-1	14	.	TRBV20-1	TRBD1	CSAAGTGLYDEQFF	TGCAGTGCTGCCGGGACAGGGTTGTACGATGAGCAGTTCTTC
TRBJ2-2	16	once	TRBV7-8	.	CASSRSREDMTGELFF	TGTGCCAGCAGCCGCTCCAGGGAGGACATGACCGGGGAGCTGTTTTTT
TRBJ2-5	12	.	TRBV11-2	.	CASSTLDLAQYF	TGTGCCAGCAGCACCCTAGACTTGGCCCAGTACTTC
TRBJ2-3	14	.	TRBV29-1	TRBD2	CSVDSIGGVDTQYF	TGCAGCGTTGATTCTATCGGGGGGGTAGATACGCAGTATTTT
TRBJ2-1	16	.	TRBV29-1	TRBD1	CSVTEADRGAIGEQFF	TGCAGCGTAACCGAAGCCGACAGGGGTGCAATTGGGGAGCAGTTCTTC
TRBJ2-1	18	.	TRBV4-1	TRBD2	CASSQESVSSGGDNEQFF	TGCGCCAGCAGCCAAGAGTCGGTTTCGAGCGGGGGGGACAATGAGCAGTTCTTC
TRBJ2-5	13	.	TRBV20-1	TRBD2	CSASGGAGETQYF	TGCAGTGCTAGCGGGGGGGCCGGCGAGACCCAGTACTTC
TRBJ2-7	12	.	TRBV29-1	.	CSVSGGPYEQYF	TGCAGCGTTTCCGGGGGGCCCTACGAGCAGTACTTC
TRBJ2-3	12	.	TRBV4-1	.	CASSHATDTQYF	TGCGCCAGCAGCCATGCGACAGATACGCAGTATTTT
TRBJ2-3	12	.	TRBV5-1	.	CASLYGRHTQYF	TGCGCCAGCCTCTACGGGAGACATACGCAGTATTTT
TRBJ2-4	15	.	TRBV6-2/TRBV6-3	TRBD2	CASRFLLGGVNIQYF	TGTGCCAGCAGATTCCTCCTGGGGGGGGTGAACATTCAGTACTTC
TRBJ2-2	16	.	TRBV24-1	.	CATSGRDLGNTGELFF	TGTGCCACCAGTGGCCGGGATTTGGGGAACACCGGGGAGCTGTTTTTT
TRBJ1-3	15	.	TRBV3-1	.	CASSQKYRVGNTIYF	TGTGCCAGCAGCCAAAAATACAGGGTTGGAAACACCATATATTTT